A selection of T cell receptor beta chains follows, all from one sample in a study of cytomegalovirus exposure and HLA in healthy donors. Using immunoSEQ multiplex PCR, the repertoire was profiled, and TCRdb retains in-frame clones only, with some absent. Here the sample spans under 130,000 clones, under 85% being singletons. The specimen sequenced was PBMCs. The receptors were sampled from a man aged 25-45 years in good health and CMV-seronegative. The CDR3 runs from the conserved cysteine through the conserved F or W.

j_gene	v_gene	len	CDR3aa
TRBJ2-6	TRBV4-3	17	CASSQGWARSGANVLTF
TRBJ2-3	TRBV5-1	14	CASSISESTDTQYF
TRBJ1-2	TRBV27	14	CASSPGQGARGYTF
TRBJ2-7	TRBV28	11	CASSLGQELYF
TRBJ1-1	TRBV27	13	CASSYQGSTEAFF
TRBJ2-7	TRBV28	15	CASSSPGTGTYEQYF
TRBJ1-1	TRBV6-1	13	CASSNGYNTEAFF
TRBJ1-2	TRBV6-1	14	CASSDRGRIYGYTF
TRBJ2-3	TRBV5-4	15	CASSLQGTSPRAQYF
TRBJ2-3	TRBV4-1	17	CASSPSGAYSSTDTQYF
TRBJ1-1	TRBV7-9	16	CASSFHGGEDRFEAFF
TRBJ2-7	TRBV20-1	11	CSASTLSEQYF
TRBJ1-4	TRBV10-2	15	CASRLGRHSNEKLFF
TRBJ2-7	TRBV12-5	14	CASGPPEGTYEQYF
TRBJ1-1	TRBV2	12	CASSVTGAEAFF
.	TRBV4-3	14	CASSQDSRVYEQYF
TRBJ2-2	TRBV14	15	CASSHLTPDTGELFF
TRBJ2-5	TRBV11-3	16	CASSLGSGTLKETQYF
TRBJ2-1	TRBV5-1	16	CASSSDAGGSYNEQFF
TRBJ2-1	TRBV19	13	CASSSSGYNEQFF
TRBJ2-7	TRBV7-2	14	CASSLGLAGVEQYF
TRBJ2-1	TRBV7-9	17	CASSPPPLAGGLGEQFF
TRBJ2-7	TRBV6-1	11	CASSDSGKQYF
TRBJ1-5	TRBV28	12	CATSRGYEPQHF
TRBJ2-2	TRBV5-1	14	CASNPGQNTGELFF
TRBJ2-2	TRBV5-4	17	CASSTDRGRRLTGELFF
TRBJ2-3	TRBV9	18	CASSVAGVAGGSTDTQYF
TRBJ2-1	TRBV15	15	CATSRDIAGGDEQFF
TRBJ1-4	TRBV7-9	12	CASSLGREKLFF
TRBJ1-3	TRBV28	14	CASSQRDRGNTIYF
TRBJ1-1	TRBV29-1	13	CSVEAGTRTEAFF
TRBJ1-1	TRBV19	15	CASSTPGQGDTEAFF
TRBJ2-7	TRBV6-5	15	CASSSIGLAGYEQYF
TRBJ2-6	TRBV7-2	17	CASSRTGTTSGANVLTF
TRBJ1-2	TRBV29-1	14	CSVEETGDNYGYTF
TRBJ1-5	TRBV6-5	15	CASSRTGKSNQPQHF
TRBJ2-7	TRBV27	15	CASSPSQGAFYEQYF
TRBJ2-6	TRBV9	14	CASSVASGANVLTF
TRBJ2-2	TRBV5-1	15	CASAGGGSNTGELFF
TRBJ2-7	TRBV6-1	15	CASRVPGTGIYEQYF
TRBJ2-4	TRBV29-1	15	CSVDGGVLAKNIQYF
TRBJ2-7	TRBV20-1	11	CSARQGYEQYF